This T cell receptor beta chain was captured by sequencing in a study of T cell changes during pregnancy in multiple sclerosis. The V gene end was trimmed by 8 bases and the J gene end by 4 bases; junction bases not matched to a gene: 10. The CDR3 runs 15 residues. In germline, CDR1 is MDHEN, CDR2 SYDVKM. Sequencing used immunoSEQ multiplex PCR; TCRdb keeps in-frame clones, though not all of them. The sample contains approximately 35,000 clones, about 90% of which appear only once. Sequences were derived from CD4+ T cells from peripheral blood mononuclear cells, sampled in the third trimester of pregnancy. V usage is TRBV28 and J usage is TRBJ1-2, with TRBD1 matching 10 bases. This receptor was identified in a female donor in good health, enrolled as a control in a pregnancy study. The CDR3 loop reads CASVRGTGVSYGYTF. In DNA form, the CDR3 reads TGTGCCAGCGTCCGGGGGACAGGGGTTTCCTATGGCTACACCTTC.